This T cell receptor (beta chain) was observed in a study of blood T cell repertoires in COVID-19. About the research overall: Acute-phase and convalescent COVID-19 samples originated in the United States, Italy and Spain.

TCRdb's copy holds only in-frame clones and misses some; the assay was immunoSEQ multiplex PCR. The sample records about 29,000 clones, 80% to 90% being singletons. Germline V gene sequence: CDR1 SNHLY, CDR2 FYNNEI. The CDR3 extends over 15 amino acids. Trimming took 7 bases from V and 4 from J; bases not matched to a gene: 6. It was during active infection that Seattle patients were enrolled and then longitudinally followed. The sample comprised peripheral blood. The chain combines TRBV2 with TRBJ2-5; 13 positions match TRBD2. This clonotype originated in a woman of 80 years or more with COVID-19, enrolled during active disease. In DNA, the CDR3 is TGTGCCAGCAAATCCTGGACTAGCGGGGGAGAGACCCAGTACTTC. This encodes CASKSWTSGGETQYF.